The following is a TCR beta chain sequence with its context. Its cognate antigen is unknown. TCR beta cDNA libraries included unique molecular identifiers. TCRdb re-called the PCR reads through MiXCR, storing one row per CDR3 protein. The data hold under 900,000 distinct CDR3 sequences, with about 53% observed a single time. This entry comes from a study of post-analysis software for immune sequencing data. Study overall: Relapsing-remitting, secondary progressive and progressive-relapsing courses of multiple sclerosis were included.

The study, taken as a whole, reports: Patients had higher frequencies than controls of roughly 5 TRBV segments, including TRBV5-6, TRBV5-1 and TRBV20-1.

In germline, CDR1 is LGHDT, CDR2 YNNKEL (reference sequence). V gave up 4 bases and J gave up 7 bases, with 13 bases separating them. This CDR3 spans 13 amino acids. The chain carries TRBV3-1 and TRBJ1-1, with D unclear. The sequenced material came from blood. This receptor was identified in a girl between 10 and 17 years old with multiple sclerosis. CDR3 nucleotides: TGTGCCAGCAGCCCCGCTCCTCCTCTTGAAGCTTTCTTT. Protein: CASSPAPPLEAFF. The variable domain in full, with the rest retrieved from reference TRBV3-1 and TRBJ1-1, is DTAVSQTPKYLVTQMGNDKSIKCEQNLGHDTMYWYKQDSKKFLKIMFSYNNKELIINETVPNRFSPKSPDKAHLNLHINSLELGDSAVYFCASSPAPPLEAFFGQGTRLTVV.